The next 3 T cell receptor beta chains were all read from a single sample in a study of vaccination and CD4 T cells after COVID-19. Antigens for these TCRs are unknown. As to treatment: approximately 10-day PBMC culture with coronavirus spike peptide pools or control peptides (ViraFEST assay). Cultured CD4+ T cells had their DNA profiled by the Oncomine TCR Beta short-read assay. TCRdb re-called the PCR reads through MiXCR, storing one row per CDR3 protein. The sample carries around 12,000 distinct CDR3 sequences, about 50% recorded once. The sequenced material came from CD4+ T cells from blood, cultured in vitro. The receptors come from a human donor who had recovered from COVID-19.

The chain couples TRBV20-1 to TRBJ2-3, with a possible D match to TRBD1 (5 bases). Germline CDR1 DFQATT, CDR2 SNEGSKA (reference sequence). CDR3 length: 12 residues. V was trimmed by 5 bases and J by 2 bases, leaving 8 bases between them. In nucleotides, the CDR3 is TGCAGTGCTCCGGACAACACAGATACGCAGTATTTT. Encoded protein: CSAPDNTDTQYF.

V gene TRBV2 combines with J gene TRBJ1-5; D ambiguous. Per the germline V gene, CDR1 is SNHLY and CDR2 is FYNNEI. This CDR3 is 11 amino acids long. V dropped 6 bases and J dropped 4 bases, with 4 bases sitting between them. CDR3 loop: CASSRNQPQHF. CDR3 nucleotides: TGTGCCAGCAGCCGTAATCAGCCCCAGCATTTT. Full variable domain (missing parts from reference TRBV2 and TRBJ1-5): EPEVTQTPSHQVTQMGQEVILRCVPISNHLYFYWYRQILGQKVEFLVSFYNNEISEKSEIFDDQFSVERPDGSNFTLKIRSTKLEDSAMYFCASSRNQPQHFGDGTRLSIL.

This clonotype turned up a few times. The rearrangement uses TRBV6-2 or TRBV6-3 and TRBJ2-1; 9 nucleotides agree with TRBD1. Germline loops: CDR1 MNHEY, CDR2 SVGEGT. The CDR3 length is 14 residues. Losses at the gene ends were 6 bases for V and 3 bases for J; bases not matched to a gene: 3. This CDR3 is CASRPGQGYNEQFF. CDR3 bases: TGTGCCAGCAGACCGGGACAGGGCTACAATGAGCAGTTCTTC.